This TCR beta chain was obtained from a study of shared clonotypes between healthy human individuals (TCRdb year 2020). Regarding the study in general: The cohort comprised two women and a few men aged 18 to 49 years. Different laboratories and diverse techniques were used to prepare libraries and sequence TCR repertoires, to increase sequencing depth and limit assay-specific biases. Leukapheresis yielded between about 0.9 and 9.5 billion PBMCs per donor. For each donor, CD4 naive and CD4 memory were each given three plates, CD8 naive was given two plates, and CD8 memory was given one plate. The study deeply sequenced blood TCR repertoires of about five healthy adults to estimate repertoire size and the extent of clonotype sharing between individuals. Overall results and qualifications from the work: Naive subsets generally had larger estimated clonotype richness than memory subsets did. Sampling was restricted to blood, and TCR repertoires in tissues likely differ from the TCR repertoires found in blood. Because the study included a small number of donors, the genetic and exposure-history diversity represented was limited. Clonotypes shared by all four sorted-subset donors showed higher generation probabilities than non-shared clonotypes. Incomplete sequencing was indicated by rarefaction of sorted-subset datasets, despite the large sequencing depth. Sharing across four donors was observed for 4.5% to 6.5% of naive CD4, less than 4% of naive CD8, about 2.3% of memory CD4, and over 0.3% of memory CD8 clonotypes. Pairwise subsampling led to the expectation that sequencing depth would affect the degree of clonotype sharing among donors.

Using the deep immunoSEQ assay, multiplex PCR amplified TCR CDR3 regions from genomic DNA. For each cell subset, the extracted genomic DNA was distributed evenly across all wells of several immunoSEQ 96-well plates, and each plate served as one replicate. For sorted subsets, around 0.2 ug genomic DNA, equal to 30,000 to 35,000 T cell genomes, was loaded into each replicate PCR. Purified libraries were quantified with a Qubit 3.0 fluorometer, sized on a Bioanalyzer 2100, and re-quantified with the KAPA Library Quantification kit. Every immunoSEQ 96-well plate was sequenced on a dedicated single-read 150-cycle Illumina NextSeq 550 flow cell. The published analysis was carried out like this. Because only junctional sequences without quality scores were contained in the immunoSEQ output, filtering matching that applied to full-length reads could not be performed. To assign V/J genes and CDR3, sequences were annotated using PyIR, a Python wrapper for IgBLAST v1.9, with IMGT germline references. Reads were filtered out if the reads had weak V/J assignments (E-value above 1e-6), no CDR3, stop codons, out-of-frame junctions, or ambiguous translated residues. V3J clonotypes were defined as sequences sharing an identical inferred V gene, J gene, and CDR3 amino acid sequence. To compute the percentage overlap between repertoires, the number of shared unique clonotypes was divided by the size of the smaller repertoire. Richness of each repertoire was evaluated using RTK rarefaction, the Chao1 estimator, and Recon v2.1 estimates of unobserved clonotypes. OLGA was used to compute generation probabilities for all TCRbeta clonotypes that the gDNA method yielded from a few donors. TCRdb provides this immuneACCESS table in a form limited to in-frame rearrangements. Some clones are lacking; in checked studies, under half of them reflect an unresolved V gene, and why the rest are absent is not known. V and J calls and clone size are copied from that table; D and trimming were computed from the DNA. Across this sample there are around 510,000 clones, with around 95% seen only once. The ten biggest clones cover 0.064% of the sample.

Healthy HIV-negative adults with no recently reported acute infections or vaccinations were included as donors. Every donor was a Caucasian adult living in Nashville, Tennessee, USA. Magnetic negative selection was used to enrich CD4+ T cells, after which naive cells were positively selected on CD45RA and the negative fraction became the memory subset. Blood was obtained by leukapheresis, after which PBMCs were separated by Ficoll-Histopaque density gradient centrifugation and cryopreserved in liquid nitrogen vapor phase. Analytical flow cytometry was used to check the purity and quantity of each magnetically sorted T cell population. Genomic DNA was isolated from every sorted fraction and measured by UV absorbance on a Nanodrop 2000c. A note on this clone: The antigen this receptor binds is unknown. Within one base of it there is no much larger clone, and no base qualities were kept.

Trimming costs V 6 bases and J 2 bases, and their ends lie 13 bases apart. CDR1 and CDR2 are drawn from the germline V gene (reference sequence): SEHNR, FQNEAQ. The CDR3 spans 15 residues, from the cysteine through the phenylalanine. The sequence is cut down to CDR3 DNA, 45 bases in frame from base 1. This receptor chain uses TRBV7-9 and TRBJ1-4; no D gene call is confident. This TCR came from a woman younger than 45 in good health. Sequencing was carried out using naive CD4+ T cells sorted from blood. The cell subset or site label corresponds to: CD45RA+ positively selected. The DNA reads TGTGCCAGCAGTCAAGGAGGGTCCACTAATGAAAAACTGTTTTTT. This gives the protein CASSQGGSTNEKLFF.